This T cell receptor beta chain originates from a study of naive and memory T cell subsets. Study-level results: No ground truth validated the naive and memory repertoire findings. Each distinct alpha or beta sequence counts as one clonotype.

Two oligonucleotides, mixed equimolar, formed the beta constant-region primer covering TRBC1 and TRBC2. Ligation attached a single-stranded oligonucleotide with a 12-nucleotide UMI and the SP2 primer to the cDNA 3' end. TCRdb reanalysed the UMI-ligation and nested PCR reads using MiXCR and keeps one entry per CDR3 protein. The table has approximately 140,000 distinct CDR3 sequences, about 18% seen once. Separate alpha and beta amplification began at the second PCR step. A remark on this clonotype: Its antigen is still unknown.

The TCR sequence derives from a human donor in good health. Sequenced: naive CD4+ T cells from blood.

The CDR3 DNA follows: TGTGCCAGCAGTTACTCAAGGGGGCTATCAACCAGGGGCACTGAAGCTTTCTTT. This translates into CASSYSRGLSTRGTEAFF. The rearrangement links TRBV6-2 or TRBV6-3 to TRBJ1-1; 7 bases agree with TRBD1. This CDR3 region has 18 residues. The V gene end was trimmed by 0 bases and the J gene end by 4 bases; junction bases not matched to a gene: 14. Germline CDR1 MNHEY, CDR2 SVGEGT.